These T cell receptor beta chains were read from a single sample in a study of graft-versus-host responses after intestinal transplantation. Using immunoSEQ multiplex PCR, the repertoire was profiled, and TCRdb retains in-frame clones only, with some absent. Seen here are about 21,000 clones, under 75% observed once, and the top ten hold approximately 7.6%. Specimen: ileum tissue, collected around 20 days after intestinal transplant. Every receptor here comes from a human patient who received an intestinal transplant, so some T cells may come from the graft donor. Each CDR3 is given with its conserved first and last residue. Each record gives: J gene, D gene, clone size, V gene, CDR3 DNA, CDR3 protein. The D gene is left open where the match is weak. Part of the rows lack a size; the others show once, few, many or a class for expanded clones.

>TRBJ2-7|TRBD2|NA|TRBV14
TGTGCCAGCAGCCAAGGCGGGAGTGTTCTGGCCTACGAGCAGTACTTC
CASSQGGSVLAYEQYF
>TRBJ2-7|NA|NA|TRBV30
TGTGCCTGGAGTAGGGACAATTTATACGAGCAGTACTTC
CAWSRDNLYEQYF
>TRBJ2-2|NA|NA|TRBV2
TGTGCCAGCAGGCCTAGTTTCATGGGCACCGGGGAGCTGTTTTTT
CASRPSFMGTGELFF
>TRBJ1-2|TRBD1|medium-sized|TRBV25-1
TGTGCCAGCAGTGAATCAGGACAGGGGGACCCTGGCTACACCTTC
CASSESGQGDPGYTF
>TRBJ1-2|NA|once|TRBV19
TGTGCCAGTAGTTTCGGGTTTTCTAACTATGGCTACACCTTC
CASSFGFSNYGYTF
>TRBJ2-3|NA|NA|TRBV7-9
TGTGCCAGCAGCTCAGCGCGAACAGATACAGATACGCAGTATTTT
CASSSARTDTDTQYF
>TRBJ2-1|NA|few|TRBV27
TGTGCCAGCAGTTTATCGAGTCAGGGAACCTCCTACAATGAGCAGTTCTTC
CASSLSSQGTSYNEQFF
>TRBJ2-7|NA|once|TRBV14
TGTGCCAGCAGGCACATAGGGGGCTACGAGCAGTACTTC
CASRHIGGYEQYF
>TRBJ2-7|TRBD1|NA|TRBV7-9
TGTGCCAGATTATGGGACAGCGAAATATCCTACGAGCAGTACTTC
CARLWDSEISYEQYF
>TRBJ1-4|TRBD1|NA|TRBV5-6
TGTGCCAGCAGCGACAGGGGGAGTGAAAAACTGTTTTTT
CASSDRGSEKLFF
>TRBJ1-1|NA|medium-sized|TRBV30
TGTGCCTGGAGCGAGGCTCTGGAAGCTTTCTTT
CAWSEALEAFF
>TRBJ2-7|NA|NA|TRBV5-4
TGTGCCAGCAGCTTCGGGAGTAACTACGAGCAGTACTTC
CASSFGSNYEQYF
>TRBJ1-6|NA|few|TRBV19
TGTGCCAGTAGTATTTCCAGGACAGTTAATTCACCCCTCCACTTT
CASSISRTVNSPLHF
>TRBJ1-1|NA|NA|TRBV27
TGTGCCAGCAGCGTGGACAGAGGAGCTGAAGCTTTCTTT
CASSVDRGAEAFF
>TRBJ2-3|TRBD2|NA|TRBV10-2
TGCGCCAGCTCCCCGTTAACTAGCGGGAGAGCAATAGATACGCAGTATTTT
CASSPLTSGRAIDTQYF
>TRBJ2-3|NA|NA|TRBV6-5
TGTGCCAGCAGCAGCAGGGGCGAGGGCACAGATACGCAGTATTTT
CASSSRGEGTDTQYF
>TRBJ2-3|NA|once|TRBV12-5
TGTGCTAGTGTTTACGGAGGCCGTACAGATACGCAGTATTTT
CASVYGGRTDTQYF
>TRBJ1-3|NA|NA|TRBV9
TGTGCCAGCAGCCCGGCGGGCCTAGGGGGAAACACCATATATTTT
CASSPAGLGGNTIYF
>TRBJ2-7|NA|NA|TRBV15
TGTGCCACCGGGGAGTTGACAGGAGGCTACGAGCAGTACTTC
CATGELTGGYEQYF
>TRBJ2-5|NA|NA|TRBV18
TGTGCCAGCTCACCCGGACAAGGAGAGACCCAGTACTTC
CASSPGQGETQYF
>TRBJ1-2|NA|NA|TRBV19
TGTGCCAGTAGTATGACCGGGTCTCTTGGCTACACCTTC
CASSMTGSLGYTF
>TRBJ2-1|TRBD2|NA|TRBV10-3
TGTGCCATCAGTGCAGCGGGGGGGCCTGGGTCCTACAATGAGCAGTTCTTC
CAISAAGGPGSYNEQFF
>TRBJ2-7|TRBD1|NA|TRBV5-1
TGCGCCAGCAGCTGGGACAGGGCGACTTACGAGCAGTACTTC
CASSWDRATYEQYF
>TRBJ2-3|TRBD2|few|TRBV19
TGTGCCAGTAGTATTACGGCGGGGGGTCACACAGATACGCAGTATTTT
CASSITAGGHTDTQYF